This TCR beta chain is drawn from a study of blood T cells in healthy people across ages. Germline V gene sequence: CDR1 SGHAT, CDR2 FQNNGV. This CDR3 region has 15 residues. As to this clonotype: One junction end disagrees with the germline gene, perhaps due to a read error.

Next came a second PCR, run for about 7 to 12 cycles, which used a sample-barcoded 5' primer along with a J-beta primer mix. TCRdb reprocessed the 5' RACE reads via MiXCR and lists one record per CDR3 protein. The table records 270,000 or so distinct CDR3 sequences, less than 30% of them present only once. What was sequenced was blood. The rearrangement joins TRBV11-2 to TRBJ2-3; a possible D gene is TRBD2 (5 bases). The clonotype was recovered from a woman in her sixties or seventies in good health. The CDR3 region is CASSLDLTREETQYF. The CDR3, as DNA: TGTGCCAGCAGCTTAGATCTCACTAGGGAAGAGACCCAGTACTTT.